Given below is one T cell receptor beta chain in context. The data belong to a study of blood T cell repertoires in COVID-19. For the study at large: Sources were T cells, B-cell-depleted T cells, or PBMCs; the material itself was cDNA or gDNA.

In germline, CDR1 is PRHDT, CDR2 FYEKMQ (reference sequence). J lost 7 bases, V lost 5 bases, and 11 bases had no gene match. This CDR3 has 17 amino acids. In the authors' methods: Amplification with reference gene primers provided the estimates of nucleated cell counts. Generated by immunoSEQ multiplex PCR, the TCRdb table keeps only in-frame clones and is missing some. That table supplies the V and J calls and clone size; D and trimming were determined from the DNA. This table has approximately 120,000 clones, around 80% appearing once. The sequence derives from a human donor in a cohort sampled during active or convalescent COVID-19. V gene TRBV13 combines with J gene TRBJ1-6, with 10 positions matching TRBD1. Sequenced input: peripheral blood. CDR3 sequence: CASSAAGQGGRNSPLHF. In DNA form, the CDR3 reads TGTGCCAGCAGCGCCGCTGGACAGGGGGGAAGAAATTCACCCCTCCACTTT.